This T cell receptor (beta chain) is drawn from a study of neurological immune-mediated disorders. Unsorted libraries were prepared from 2 million PBMCs that had been stored at -80 C. TCRdb independently ran MiXCR on the 5' RACE reads; one entry per CDR3 protein. Among 20,000 or so distinct CDR3 sequences listed, 13% were seen once. Germline V gene data show CDR1 as MNHEY and CDR2 as SMNVEV (reference sequence). Trimming stripped 4 bases from V and 3 bases from J, with 15 bases between. This CDR3 has 15 amino acids. There are many counts of this clonotype. The TCR sequence derives from a woman between 40 and 50 years old with HTLV-1-associated myelopathy (HAM/TSP). The specimen sequenced was PBMCs. The gene calls are TRBV27 and TRBJ1-1; D perhaps matches TRBD1 (6 bases). CDR3 region: CASSYVRGGHTEAFF. In DNA form, the CDR3 reads TGTGCCAGCAGTTACGTCAGGGGAGGACACACTGAAGCTTTCTTT.